Below, 29 T cell receptor beta chains from the same sample are listed, as sequenced in a study of cytomegalovirus exposure and HLA in healthy donors. PCR involved 60 Vbeta and 13 Jbeta primers. Using immunoSEQ multiplex PCR, the repertoire was profiled, and TCRdb retains in-frame clones only, with some absent. Across some 150,000 clones, the top ten clones capture under 2.5% of the sample. Sequencing was done on a sample of PBMCs. These receptors originate from a woman in her late teens or twenties in good health and CMV-seronegative.

This chain links TRBV9 with TRBJ1-2; D unresolved. V was pared by 2 bases and J by 5 bases, with 22 bases between. The CDR3 sequence is 17 residues long. Germline lookup yields CDR1 SGDLS and CDR2 YYNGEE. For the CDR3, the DNA is TGTGCCAGCAGCGTTCGTGCCTTGGCAGGCCTTTCATATGGCTACACCTTC. Translated, it gives CASSVRALAGLSYGYTF.

The rearrangement joins TRBV11-3 to TRBJ2-5; D call uncertain. CDR1 and CDR2 (germline): SGHNT, YENEEA. The CDR3 contains 13 residues. Trimming cost V 2 bases and J 5 bases, with 9 bases left between them. The DNA of the CDR3 is TGTGCCAGCAGCTTATTATCGGTGGAGACCCAGTACTTC. Protein sequence: CASSLLSVETQYF. The complete variable domain, with remaining parts taken from reference TRBV11-3 and TRBJ2-5, reads EAGVVQSPRYKIIEKKQPVAFWCNPISGHNTLYWYLQNLGQGPELLIRYENEEAVDDSQLPKDRFSAERLKGVDSTLKIQPAELGDSAVYLCASSLLSVETQYFGPGTRLLVL.

The rearrangement joins TRBV11-1 to TRBJ2-1; maybe TRBD2 (5 bases). Germline CDR1 is SGHAT and CDR2 is FQDESV (reference sequence). Trimming took 1 base from V and 0 from J, leaving 10 bases between them. The CDR3 is 16 amino acids. The CDR3 is CASSLDSRVSYNEQFF. The CDR3 region has the DNA TGTGCCAGCAGCTTAGACTCGAGGGTCTCCTACAATGAGCAGTTCTTC.

The V and J genes are TRBV5-1 and TRBJ1-2; 7 bases map to TRBD1. Germline V gene sequence: CDR1 SGHRS, CDR2 YFSETQ. This CDR3 region has 12 residues. The V segment lost 5 bases and the J segment 7 bases; nucleotides outside the gene matches: 5. The CDR3 bases are TGCGCCAGCAGAGACAGGGAGAGTGGCTACACCTTC. Amino acids: CASRDRESGYTF.

The chain employs TRBV6-4 and TRBJ2-1, with TRBD2 matching 9 bases. V was pared by 5 bases and J by 6 bases, with 5 bases of the junction left unmatched. The germline gives CDR1 MRHNA, CDR2 SNTAGT. This CDR3 spans 14 amino acids. CDR3: CASSPGTSFNEQFF. The CDR3 nucleotides read TGTGCCAGCAGTCCCGGGACTAGCTTCAATGAGCAGTTCTTC.

This chain joins TRBV5-1 and TRBJ1-2; D is perhaps TRBD1 (5 bases). The CDR3 length is 14 residues. The germline V and J ends were trimmed by 3 bases and 3 bases, with 12 bases remaining between them. The germline gives CDR1 SGHRS, CDR2 YFSETQ. The CDR3 loop reads CASSSNQGDYGYTF. DNA for the CDR3: TGCGCCAGCAGCTCGAACCAGGGTGACTATGGCTACACCTTC.

J is TRBJ1-3 and V is TRBV5-4; no firm D call. V was clipped by 1 base and J by 1 base, with 3 bases between them. The V gene's germline CDR1 is SGHNT and CDR2 YYREEE (reference sequence). This CDR3 is built from 13 residues. The CDR3 reads CASSLLSGNTIYF. The CDR3 DNA is TGTGCCAGCAGCTTGTTATCTGGAAACACCATATATTTT.

The chain has TRBV7-2 and TRBJ2-1, with 12 nucleotides matching TRBD2. This CDR3 spans 16 amino acids. Germline CDR1 and CDR2: SGHTA and FQGNSA. J gave up 8 bases and V 1 base, and 6 bases lay outside the gene matches. CDR3 nucleotides: TGTGCCAGCAGCTTAGTTCGGCTAGCGGGAGGGGATGAGCAGTTCTTC. It codes for CASSLVRLAGGDEQFF.

The chain couples TRBV7-8 to TRBJ1-4; 9 nucleotides align to TRBD1. Germline CDR1 and CDR2: SGHVS and FQNEAQ. J lost 8 bases, V lost 0 bases, and 7 bases had no gene match. The CDR3 runs 16 residues. In DNA form, the CDR3 reads TGTGCCAGCAGCTTAGCGGAGACAGGGGGAAAGGAAAAACTGTTTTTT. It encodes CASSLAETGGKEKLFF. The full variable domain, its missing parts supplied by reference TRBV7-8 and TRBJ1-4, is GAGVSQSPRYKVAKRGQDVALRCDPISGHVSLFWYQQALGQGPEFLTYFQNEAQLDKSGLPSDRFFAERPEGSVSTLKIQRTQQEDSAVYLCASSLAETGGKEKLFFGSGTQLSVL.

This chain links TRBV29-1 with TRBJ1-2; weak D call: TRBD1 (6 bases). The germline V and J ends were trimmed by 2 bases and 1 base, with 20 bases remaining between them. The CDR3 totals 17 residues. The germline V gene encodes CDR1 SQVTM and CDR2 ANQGSEA. The CDR3 region has the DNA TGCAGCGTTGAAAATCAGGGGCGGGCCCACCTTAACTATGGCTACACCTTC. Protein sequence: CSVENQGRAHLNYGYTF.

The V call is TRBV4-3, the J call TRBJ2-2; TRBD2 aligns across 11 bases. The V gene's germline CDR1 is LGHNA and CDR2 YSLEER. Trimming took 6 bases from V and 7 from J; bases not matched to a gene: 4. The CDR3 consists of 14 residues. Here the CDR3 reads CASRTSGSGGELFF. The CDR3 nucleotides read TGCGCCAGCAGAACTAGCGGGAGTGGCGGGGAGCTGTTTTTT.

The rearrangement uses TRBV7-9 and TRBJ2-6; 9 bases line up with TRBD1. This CDR3 is 18 amino acids long. J gave up 0 bases and V 5 bases, and 8 bases lay outside the gene matches. Germline lookup yields CDR1 SEHNR and CDR2 FQNEAQ (reference sequence). CDR3 nucleotide sequence: TGTGCCAGCAGCGACTGGACAGGGGCGGGCTCTGGGGCCAACGTCCTGACTTTC. Its protein is CASSDWTGAGSGANVLTF. The full variable domain, in which reference TRBV7-9 and TRBJ2-6 provide the parts outside the CDR3, is DTGVSQNPRHKITKRGQNVTFRCDPISEHNRLYWYRQTLGQGPEFLTYFQNEAQLEKSRLLSDRFSAERPKGSFSTLEIQRTEQGDSAMYLCASSDWTGAGSGANVLTFGAGSRLTVL.

This rearrangement joins TRBV28 to TRBJ1-6; D ambiguous. The CDR3 sequence is 13 residues long. Germline lookup yields CDR1 MDHEN and CDR2 SYDVKM. The V and J ends lost 5 bases and 11 bases respectively, with 13 bases between them. CDR3 amino acids: CASSPLLGPPLHF. The CDR3 DNA reads TGTGCCAGCAGTCCCCTACTAGGGCCACCCCTCCACTTT. Variable domain in full (rest from reference TRBV28 and TRBJ1-6): DVKVTQSSRYLVKRTGEKVFLECVQDMDHENMFWYRQDPGLGLRLIYFSYDVKMKEKGDIPEGYSVSREKKERFSLILESASTNQTSMYLCASSPLLGPPLHFGNGTRLTVT.

The rearrangement joins TRBV14 to TRBJ1-2; 9 bases agree with TRBD1. Germline V CDR1 and CDR2: SGHDN, FVKESK. The CDR3 totals 13 residues. Germline trimming cut 3 bases from V and 4 bases from J; bases unmatched to any gene: 0. CDR3 in amino acids: CASSQTGGYGYTF. The CDR3 region has the DNA TGTGCCAGCAGCCAGACAGGGGGCTATGGCTACACCTTC.

This chain uses TRBV19 with TRBJ1-1; D perhaps matches TRBD1 (5 bases). The CDR3 runs 17 residues. V lost 1 base to trimming and J lost 6 bases, with 21 bases between them. CDR1 and CDR2 from the germline V gene are LNHDA and SQIVND (reference sequence). As DNA, the CDR3 is TGTGCCAGTAGTATAGTAACAGGTTCCGGCAGGAGCCCTGAAGCTTTCTTT. Translating gives CASSIVTGSGRSPEAFF.

The chain recombines TRBV9 with TRBJ2-1; tentative D call: TRBD1 (6 bases). Trimming stripped 0 bases from V and 7 bases from J, with 11 bases between. There are 14 residues in the CDR3. Germline V lookup: CDR1 SGDLS, CDR2 YYNGEE. DNA of the CDR3: TGTGCCAGCAGCGTAGAGTACAGGGAGAATGAGCAGTTCTTC. Translation: CASSVEYRENEQFF.

The V call is TRBV28, the J call TRBJ2-7; 12 positions agree with TRBD1. Trimming removed 6 bases from V and 9 bases from J; junction bases left unmatched: 9. Germline assignment: CDR1 MDHEN and CDR2 SYDVKM. The CDR3 spans 14 residues. Here the CDR3 DNA reads TGTGCCAGCAGAACCCCGGGACAGGGGGCGAGGCAGTACTTC. It translates to CASRTPGQGARQYF.

The chain uses TRBV28 and TRBJ1-2, with 7 bases aligning to TRBD1. With 10 bases clipped from V and 2 bases from J, the junction kept 10 bases outside the gene matches. CDR1 and CDR2 from the germline V gene are MDHEN and SYDVKM. This CDR3 contains 14 residues. In nucleotides, the CDR3 is TGTGCCACAACGAACCAACAGGGGAACTATGGCTACACCTTC. The encoded protein is CATTNQQGNYGYTF.

The rearrangement joins TRBV13 to TRBJ2-1; 11 bases fit TRBD2. Germline-derived CDR1 and CDR2 are PRHDT and FYEKMQ (reference sequence). J was trimmed by 9 bases and V by 3 bases; bases with no gene match: 7. The CDR3 consists of 15 residues. CDR3 DNA sequence: TGTGCCAGCAGCTTTAGCGGGAGGGGGTCCTCTGAGCAGTTCTTC. Protein: CASSFSGRGSSEQFF.

The chain couples TRBV5-4 to TRBJ2-2; 10 bases line up with TRBD1. Germline V gives CDR1 SGHNT, CDR2 YYREEE (reference sequence). V was clipped by 2 bases and J by 7 bases; unmatched bases: 8. The CDR3 is 16 amino acids. The DNA of the CDR3 is TGTGCCAGCAGCTTACCGGGACAGGGGCAGGACGGGGAGCTGTTTTTT. As protein: CASSLPGQGQDGELFF.

The chain couples TRBV5-4 to TRBJ2-5; D unclear. CDR1 and CDR2 from the germline V gene are SGHNT and YYREEE (reference sequence). Trimming removed 0 bases from V and 2 bases from J, with 8 bases in between. CDR3 size: 14 residues. The CDR3 DNA is TGTGCCAGCAGCTTGGTCGGTACTCAAGAGACCCAGTACTTC. As protein: CASSLVGTQETQYF.

The V call is TRBV9, the J call TRBJ2-1; perhaps TRBD1 as D (6 bases). V gave up 0 bases and J gave up 9 bases, with 19 bases separating them. Germline lookup yields CDR1 SGDLS and CDR2 YYNGEE. The CDR3 extends over 16 amino acids. Here the CDR3 reads CASSVATGDRSSEQFF. For the CDR3, the DNA is TGTGCCAGCAGCGTAGCTACAGGAGACAGGTCGAGTGAGCAGTTCTTC.

The chain has TRBV10-3 and TRBJ1-5, with D hard to call. The CDR3 contains 14 residues. In germline, CDR1 is ENHRY, CDR2 SYGVKD. Trimming took 3 bases from V and 1 from J, leaving 7 bases between them. CDR3 DNA: TGTGCCATCAGTGAAATCCCAAGCAATCAGCCCCAGCATTTT. It translates to CAISEIPSNQPQHF.

The J gene is TRBJ2-5, the V gene TRBV5-4, with 8 bases lining up with TRBD1. The CDR3 is 16 amino acids. Losses at the gene ends were 4 bases for V and 7 bases for J; bases not matched to a gene: 15. Germline loops: CDR1 SGHNT, CDR2 YYREEE (reference sequence). The CDR3 loop is CASSRTRQGTRRTQYF. The CDR3, as DNA: TGTGCCAGCAGCAGAACCAGACAGGGGACCCGGAGGACCCAGTACTTC. Filled out from reference TRBV5-4 and TRBJ2-5, the complete variable domain reads ETGVTQSPTHLIKTRGQQVTLRCSSQSGHNTVSWYQQALGQGPQFIFQYYREEENGRGNFPPRFSGLQFPNYSSELNVNALELDDSALYLCASSRTRQGTRRTQYFGPGTRLLVL.

The chain has TRBV25-1 and TRBJ2-2, with TRBD1 matching over 8 bases. Germline CDR1 MGHDK, CDR2 SYGVNS. The CDR3 spans 17 residues. Trimming removed 3 bases from V and 5 bases from J; junction bases left unmatched: 11. CDR3 coding DNA: TGTGCCAGCAGTGAGATGGACAGGGCGAAAAGTACCGGGGAGCTGTTTTTT. It translates to CASSEMDRAKSTGELFF.

The rearrangement joins TRBV5-1 to TRBJ2-1; 10 bases map to TRBD2. Per the germline V gene, CDR1 is SGHRS and CDR2 is YFSETQ. This CDR3 region has 14 residues. Germline trimming cut 0 bases from V and 9 bases from J; bases unmatched to any gene: 3. The CDR3, as DNA: TGCGCCAGCAGCTTGGATCTAGCGGGAGTTGAGCAGTTCTTC. Amino acids: CASSLDLAGVEQFF.

The V call is TRBV6-5, the J call TRBJ2-2, with 8 bases lining up with TRBD2. Looked up from germline, CDR1 is MNHEY and CDR2 is SVGAGI. The CDR3 spans 14 residues. The junction had 2 bases not matched to a gene; V was cut back by 5 bases and J by 3 bases. In nucleotides, the CDR3 is TGTGCCAGCAGTGAACTAGCGGACACCGGGGAGCTGTTTTTT. Amino acid sequence: CASSELADTGELFF.

The chain recombines TRBV19 with TRBJ2-1; 14 bases match TRBD2. This CDR3 has 15 residues. Unmatched junction bases numbered 2, after V lost 3 bases and J lost 7 bases. Germline V gives CDR1 LNHDA, CDR2 SQIVND (reference sequence). CDR3 sequence reads: CASSIGTSGSNEQFF. As DNA, the CDR3 is TGTGCCAGTAGTATCGGGACTAGCGGGAGTAATGAGCAGTTCTTC.

The chain links TRBV19 to TRBJ1-2; possible D gene TRBD1, 5 bases. Germline V lookup: CDR1 LNHDA, CDR2 SQIVND (reference sequence). This CDR3 region has 14 residues. V lost 0 bases and J lost 8, with 13 bases in between. The CDR3 DNA follows: TGTGCCAGTAGTATAGACAGGGAAGCGGGCGGCTACACCTTC. Protein sequence: CASSIDREAGGYTF.